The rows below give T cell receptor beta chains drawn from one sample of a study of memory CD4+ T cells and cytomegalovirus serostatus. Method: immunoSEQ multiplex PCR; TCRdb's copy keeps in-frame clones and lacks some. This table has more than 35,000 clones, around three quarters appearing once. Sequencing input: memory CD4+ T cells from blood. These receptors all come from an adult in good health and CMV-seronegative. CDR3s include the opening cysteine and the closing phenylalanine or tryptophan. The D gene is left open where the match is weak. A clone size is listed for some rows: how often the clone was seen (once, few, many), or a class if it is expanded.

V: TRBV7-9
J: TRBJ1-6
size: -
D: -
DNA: TGTGCCAGCAGCTTAGATCCAGGCCAGGGGAATTCACCCCTCCACTTT
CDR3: CASSLDPGQGNSPLHF

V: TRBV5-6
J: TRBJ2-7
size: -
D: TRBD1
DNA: TGTGCCAGCAGTTCCGGGACAGGGAACGAGCAGTACTTC
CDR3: CASSSGTGNEQYF

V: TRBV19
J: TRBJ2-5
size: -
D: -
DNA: TGTGCCAGTATATCGAGGGATGGGAAGACCCAGTACTTC
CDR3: CASISRDGKTQYF

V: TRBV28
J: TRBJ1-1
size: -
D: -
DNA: TGTGCCAGCAGTTTAGGGTCGGGGCGAGCTTTCTTT
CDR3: CASSLGSGRAFF

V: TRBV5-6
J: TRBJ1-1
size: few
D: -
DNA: TGTGCCAGCAGCGACCTCCAGGAAGTTGGCACTGAAGCTTTCTTT
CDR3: CASSDLQEVGTEAFF

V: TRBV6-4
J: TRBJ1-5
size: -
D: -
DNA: TGTGCCAGCACTTCCGGCAATCAGCCCCAGCATTTT
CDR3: CASTSGNQPQHF

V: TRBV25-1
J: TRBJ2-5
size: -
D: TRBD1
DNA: TGTGCCAGCAGTGACCAGGGGGCTGGAGAGACCCAGTACTTC
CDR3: CASSDQGAGETQYF

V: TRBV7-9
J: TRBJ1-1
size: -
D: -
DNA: TGTGCCAGCAGCTTAGGGGATGACGGGGGGCGCGAAGCTTTCTTT
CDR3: CASSLGDDGGREAFF

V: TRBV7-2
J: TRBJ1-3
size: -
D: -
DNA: TGTGCCAGCAGCTTAGGAGCCGAGGGAAACACCATATATTTT
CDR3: CASSLGAEGNTIYF

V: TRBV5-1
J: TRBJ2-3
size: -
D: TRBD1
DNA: TGCGCCAGCAGCTTATCACGGGGACAGGGCGCCACAGATACGCAGTATTTT
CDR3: CASSLSRGQGATDTQYF

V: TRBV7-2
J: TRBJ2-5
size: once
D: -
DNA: TGTGCCAGCTCAATGGGGGGCCTTGGACAAGAGACCCAGTACTTC
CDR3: CASSMGGLGQETQYF

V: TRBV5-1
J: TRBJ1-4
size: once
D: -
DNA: TGCGCCAGCAGCTTGGAGGGCAGGAGCTCCCTTTATGAAAAACTGTTTTTT
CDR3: CASSLEGRSSLYEKLFF

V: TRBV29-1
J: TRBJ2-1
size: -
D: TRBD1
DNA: TGCAGCGTTGGGAGAGGGGGCGCGTCCTACAATGAGCAGTTCTTC
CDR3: CSVGRGGASYNEQFF

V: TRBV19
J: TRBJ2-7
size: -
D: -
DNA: TGTGCCAGTAGTATGGGTAGGAACGACAACTACGAGCAGTACTTC
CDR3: CASSMGRNDNYEQYF

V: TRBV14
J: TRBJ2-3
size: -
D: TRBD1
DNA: TGTGCCAGCAGCCGCTTAGGACAGGGCACAGATACGCAGTATTTT
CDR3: CASSRLGQGTDTQYF

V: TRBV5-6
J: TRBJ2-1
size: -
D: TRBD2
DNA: TGTGCCAGCAGCTTAAAGCGGGGGGCCCACAATGAGCAGTTCTTC
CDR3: CASSLKRGAHNEQFF

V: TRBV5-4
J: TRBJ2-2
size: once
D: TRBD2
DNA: TGTGCCAGCAGCACTGGACTAGCGCCGAACACCGGGGAGCTGTTTTTT
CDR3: CASSTGLAPNTGELFF

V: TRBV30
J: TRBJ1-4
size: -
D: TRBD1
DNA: TGTGCCTGGAGCTCAGGGGGGGGTGAAAAACTGTTTTTT
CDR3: CAWSSGGGEKLFF

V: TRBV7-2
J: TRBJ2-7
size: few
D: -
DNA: TGTGCCAGCAGCTTCCTAGGGGGGCGGAACGAGCAGTACTTC
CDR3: CASSFLGGRNEQYF

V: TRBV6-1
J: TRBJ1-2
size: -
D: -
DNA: TGTGCCAGCAGCCGGGACTCCTATGGCTACACCTTC
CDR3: CASSRDSYGYTF

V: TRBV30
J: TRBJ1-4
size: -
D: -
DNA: TGTGCCTGGAGACAAGACAGATTTAATGAAAAACTGTTTTTT
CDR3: CAWRQDRFNEKLFF

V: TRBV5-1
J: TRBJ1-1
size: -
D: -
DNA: TGCGCCAGCAACCCTGGGGGTGGGTTGACTGAAGCTTTCTTT
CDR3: CASNPGGGLTEAFF

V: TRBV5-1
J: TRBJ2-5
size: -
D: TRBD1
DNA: TGCGCCAGCAGCTCGGGACAGAAAGAGACCCAGTACTTC
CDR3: CASSSGQKETQYF

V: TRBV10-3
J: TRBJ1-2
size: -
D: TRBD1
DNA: TGTGCCATCAACCGGGACAGGGAGAATGGCTACACCTTC
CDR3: CAINRDRENGYTF

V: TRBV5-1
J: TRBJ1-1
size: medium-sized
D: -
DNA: TGCGCCAGCAGCTTACGCGGAGGCACTGAAGCTTTCTTT
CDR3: CASSLRGGTEAFF

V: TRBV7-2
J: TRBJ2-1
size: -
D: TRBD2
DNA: TGTGCCAGCAGCTCTTTGGGCGGGGGATACAATGAGCAGTTCTTC
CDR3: CASSSLGGGYNEQFF

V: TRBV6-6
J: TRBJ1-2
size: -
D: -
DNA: TGTGCCAGCAGTTTAAAAGGTGGCTACACCTTC
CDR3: CASSLKGGYTF

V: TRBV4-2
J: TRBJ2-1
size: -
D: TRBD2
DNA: TGTGCCAGCAGCCGACCGAGTAGCGGGGGGGACAATGAGCAGTTCTTC
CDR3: CASSRPSSGGDNEQFF

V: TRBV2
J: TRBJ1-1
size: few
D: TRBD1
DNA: TGTGCCAGCAGCTTCCACGAGGGGGCGGGGAACACTGAAGCTTTCTTT
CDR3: CASSFHEGAGNTEAFF

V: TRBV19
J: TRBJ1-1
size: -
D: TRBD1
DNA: TGTGCCAGTAGTGGAACAGGGGGAATGAACACTGAAGCTTTCTTT
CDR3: CASSGTGGMNTEAFF

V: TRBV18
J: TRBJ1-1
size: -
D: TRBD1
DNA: TGTGCCAGCTCATTGCCGACAGGGGACCCGAGGGTGGCTTTCTTT
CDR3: CASSLPTGDPRVAFF

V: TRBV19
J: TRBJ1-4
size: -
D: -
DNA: TGTGCCAGTAGTATCCGTGGGTTTAAGGAAAAACTGTTTTTT
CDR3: CASSIRGFKEKLFF

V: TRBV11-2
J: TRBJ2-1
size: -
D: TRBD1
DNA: TGTGCCAGCAGCCGGGACAGGGGGCTGGATGAGCAGTTCTTC
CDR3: CASSRDRGLDEQFF

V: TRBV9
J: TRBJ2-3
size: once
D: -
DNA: TGTGCCAGCAGCGTAGCAGACGCTAGCACAGATACGCAGTATTTT
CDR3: CASSVADASTDTQYF

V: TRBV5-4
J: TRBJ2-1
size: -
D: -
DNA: TGTGCCAGCAGCTTTAGGGGGGGGCTGGTTAATGAGCAGTTCTTC
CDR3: CASSFRGGLVNEQFF

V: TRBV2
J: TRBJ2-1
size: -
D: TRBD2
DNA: TGTGCCAGCAGTAAGGGGACTACCCCTTGGGGTGAGCAGTTCTTC
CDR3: CASSKGTTPWGEQFF

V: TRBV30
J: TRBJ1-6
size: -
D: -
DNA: TGTGCCTGGAGTGCCCGGGGGAGGAATTCACCCCTCCACTTT
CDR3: CAWSARGRNSPLHF

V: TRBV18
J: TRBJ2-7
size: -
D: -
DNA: TGTGCCAGCTCACCACCCCCAGGTGTGTACGAGCAGTACTTC
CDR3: CASSPPPGVYEQYF

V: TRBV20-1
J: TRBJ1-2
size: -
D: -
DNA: TGCAGTGCTAGAGAGGGTATGGGCTACACCTTC
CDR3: CSAREGMGYTF

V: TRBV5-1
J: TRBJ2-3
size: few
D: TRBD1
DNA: TGCGCCAGCAGCTTGGCTGGGGGACAGGGGACAGATACGCAGTATTTT
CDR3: CASSLAGGQGTDTQYF

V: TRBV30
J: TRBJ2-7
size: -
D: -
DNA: TGTGCCTGGAGTGTGATTCATTACGAGCAGTACTTC
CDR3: CAWSVIHYEQYF

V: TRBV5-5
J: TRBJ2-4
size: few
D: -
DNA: TGTGCCAGCAGCTTCACTCGACAGCTAGCCAAAAACATTCAGTACTTC
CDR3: CASSFTRQLAKNIQYF

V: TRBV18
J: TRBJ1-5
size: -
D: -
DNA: TGTGCCAGCTCACCCGGACAGAACAATCAGCCCCAGCATTTT
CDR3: CASSPGQNNQPQHF

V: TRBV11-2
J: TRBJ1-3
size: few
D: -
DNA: TGTGCCAGCAGCCATGGATTAGGACAGAGATTCTACTCTGGAAACACCATATATTTT
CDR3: CASSHGLGQRFYSGNTIYF

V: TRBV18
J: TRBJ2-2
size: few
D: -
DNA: TGTGCCAGCTCACCAAGGGGGAGTCGGAACACCGGGGAGCTGTTTTTT
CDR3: CASSPRGSRNTGELFF

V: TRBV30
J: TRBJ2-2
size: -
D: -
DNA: TGTGCCTGGAGTAAGCTGTATGGGCGGGCGAACACCGGGGAGCTGTTTTTT
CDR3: CAWSKLYGRANTGELFF

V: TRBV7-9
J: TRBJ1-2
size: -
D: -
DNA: TGTGCCAGCAGCCGGAATCCCATCACAGGGTTCGGCAATGGCTACACCTTC
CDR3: CASSRNPITGFGNGYTF